Reported below is one T cell receptor (beta chain). One junction end disagrees with the germline gene, perhaps due to a read error. This specimen includes other DNA sequences encoding the same CDR3. These data are taken from a study of blood T cell repertoires in COVID-19. Study-level information: COVID-19 samples from acute and convalescent phases originated in the United States, Italy and Spain. Sample material is recorded as cDNA or gDNA derived from T cells, B-cell-depleted T cells, or PBMCs.

As originally analysed: Amplification of reference gene primers was used by the study to estimate nucleated cell counts. TCRdb's copy holds only in-frame clones and misses some; the assay was immunoSEQ multiplex PCR. The V and J calls and clone size were taken over from that table, and D and trimming were inferred from the DNA. The sample shows roughly 100,000 clones, roughly 81% of them seen only once. CDR3 length: 15 residues. The germline V gene encodes CDR1 SNHLY and CDR2 FYNNEI. J is TRBJ1-3 and V is TRBV2; D gene unclear. The sample was peripheral blood. This TCR derives from a woman in her 70s with acute or convalescent COVID-19. The CDR3 spells CASTEGRASGNTIYF. Written as DNA, the CDR3 is TGTGCCAGCACTGAAGGGAGGGCGTCTGGAAACACCATATATTTT. Full variable domain (outside the CDR3, taken from reference TRBV2 and TRBJ1-3): EPEVTQTPSHQVTQMGQEVILRCVPISNHLYFYWYRQILGQKVEFLVSFYNNEISEKSEIFDDQFSVERPDGSNFTLKIRSTKLEDSAMYFCASTEGRASGNTIYFGEGSWLTVV.